This T cell receptor (beta chain) was sequenced in a study of blood T cell repertoires in COVID-19. The CDR3 extends over 14 amino acids. The V and J ends lost 0 bases and 4 bases respectively, with 8 bases between them. Germline-derived CDR1 and CDR2 are SGHAT and FQNNGV. Measured with immunoSEQ multiplex PCR; TCRdb has only the in-frame clones, and not every one. This repertoire shows some 45,000 clones, roughly four fifths found once; its top ten account for about a quarter. The TCR originated in a woman in her sixties or seventies with acute or convalescent COVID-19. Sequencing was carried out using peripheral blood. V and J are TRBV11-2 and TRBJ2-3; D uncertain. The CDR3 loop is CASSLERWPDTQYF. CDR3 sequence (DNA): TGTGCCAGCAGCTTAGAACGTTGGCCAGATACGCAGTATTTT.